This TCR beta chain appears in the sequencing data of a study of tumor-infiltrating lymphocytes in primary liver carcinoma. TCR beta cDNA was reverse-transcribed from about 550 ng of total RNA. The reaction used a constant-region primer and ProtoScript II reverse transcriptase. What produced the TCR beta libraries was three nested multiplex PCR rounds using slightly modified ARM-PCR. With TRBV1-TRBV30 forward primers and a C-beta reverse primer, the first two PCR rounds were run for about 10 cycles each. Each CDR3 protein gets one entry after TCRdb re-called the multiplex PCR reads with MiXCR. The profile shows 300,000 to 350,000 distinct CDR3 sequences, roughly two thirds of them singletons. V lost 5 bases and J lost 9, with 14 bases in between. The CDR3 spans 12 residues. The germline CDR1 and CDR2 sequences are SGHAT and FQNNGV. Unsorted whole blood supplied the blood RNA, and germline DNA was isolated too. Sampling before surgery obtained roughly 3.8 milliliters of peripheral blood.

The TCR originated in a man aged 35-49 years with primary liver carcinoma and hepatitis B virus infection. The specimen sequenced was peripheral blood. V usage is TRBV11-2 and J usage is TRBJ2-7, with D perhaps matching TRBD1 (5 bases). The CDR3 sequence is CASSPDQGWQYF. DNA for the CDR3: TGTGCCAGCAGCCCTGATCAGGGATGGCAGTACTTC.